This T cell receptor beta chain was documented in a study of glioma-infiltrating T cells after dendritic cell vaccination. Generated by immunoSEQ multiplex PCR, the TCRdb table keeps only in-frame clones and is missing some. Of about 58,000 clones in the sample, roughly 80% are singletons; the top ten hold about a sixth. The time point denotes: after dendritic cell vaccination, including at tumor progression/relapse. The sample here was blood, taken after dendritic cell vaccination. The clonotype was recovered from a human donor with glioblastoma.

CDR3 sequence: CASSTHSSNQPQHF. The CDR3 DNA sequence: TGTGCCAGCAGTACTCATAGTAGCAATCAGCCCCAGCATTTT. The rearrangement uses TRBV27 and TRBJ1-5; D remains unclear. The CDR3 is 14 amino acids. V gave up 5 bases and J gave up 0 bases, with 8 bases separating them. CDR1 and CDR2 (germline): MNHEY, SMNVEV (reference sequence).